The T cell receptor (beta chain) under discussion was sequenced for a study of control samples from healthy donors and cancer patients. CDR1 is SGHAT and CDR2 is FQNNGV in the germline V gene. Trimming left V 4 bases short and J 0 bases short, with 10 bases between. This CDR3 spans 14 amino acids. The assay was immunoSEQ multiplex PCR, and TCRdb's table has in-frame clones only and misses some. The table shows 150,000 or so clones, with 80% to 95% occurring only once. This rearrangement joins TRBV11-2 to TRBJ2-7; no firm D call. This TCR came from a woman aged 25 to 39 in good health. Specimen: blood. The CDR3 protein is CASSSRVSSYEQYF. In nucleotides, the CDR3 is TGTGCCAGCAGCTCCCGGGTCAGCTCCTACGAGCAGTACTTC.